The next 28 T cell receptor beta chains were all read from a single sample in a study of T cell responses to AZD1222 COVID-19 vaccine. Clones were read by immunoSEQ multiplex PCR, and TCRdb kept only the in-frame ones, dropping some. The sample includes around 200,000 clones, approximately 94% seen only once; the top ten take roughly 1.7%. The source material was peripheral blood, sampled 28 days after the second AZD1222 dose. The receptor source for this set is an adult who received the AZD1222 COVID-19 vaccine.

The J gene is TRBJ1-6, the V gene TRBV7-9; D is ambiguous. V lost 4 bases to trimming and J lost 0 bases, with 13 bases between them. The CDR3 sequence is 17 residues long. CDR1 and CDR2 from the germline V gene are SEHNR and FQNEAQ (reference sequence). The chain's CDR3 is CASSYKDPSSYNSPLHF. DNA of the CDR3: TGTGCCAGCAGCTACAAGGACCCGAGCTCCTATAATTCACCCCTCCACTTT.

The chain combines TRBV28 with TRBJ2-2; TRBD1 matches at 8 bases. V shed 8 bases and J 6 bases; nucleotides not matched to a gene: 11. Germline V gives CDR1 MDHEN, CDR2 SYDVKM. The CDR3 runs to 15 residues. Here the CDR3 reads CASFLGQGVPGELFF. As DNA, the CDR3 is TGTGCCAGCTTTCTCGGACAGGGAGTCCCCGGGGAGCTGTTTTTT.

J is TRBJ2-1 and V is TRBV5-5; tentatively, D is TRBD1 or TRBD2 (6 bases each). V lost 4 bases and J 6 bases, leaving 23 bases between the germline ends. The CDR3 extends over 17 amino acids. Germline V gene data show CDR1 as SGHKS and CDR2 as YYEKEE (reference sequence). CDR3 residues: CASSRGRLEQGLNEQFF. For the CDR3, the DNA is TGTGCCAGCAGCCGGGGGCGCCTGGAACAGGGACTCAATGAGCAGTTCTTC.

The count of this clone is one. V and J are TRBV10-1 and TRBJ2-1; 7 bases align to TRBD2. This CDR3 has 18 residues. Germline V gene lookup returns CDR1 WNHNN and CDR2 SYGVQD (reference sequence). V lost 5 bases to trimming and J lost 4 bases; unmatched junction nucleotides: 17. CDR3 in amino acids: CASSHKFTAGAVYNEQFF. In DNA form, the CDR3 reads TGCGCCAGCAGTCACAAATTCACCGCGGGAGCGGTTTACAATGAGCAGTTCTTC.

This clone was seen only once. The genes are TRBV27 and TRBJ1-2, with a weak D call TRBD1 (6 bases). The V end lost 6 bases, the J end lost 0 bases, and 8 bases lay between the germline ends. Germline CDR1 reads MNHEY; CDR2 reads SMNVEV (reference sequence). The CDR3 runs 13 residues. CDR3 in amino acids: CASRDRANYGYTF. In DNA, the CDR3 is TGTGCCAGCAGGGACAGAGCTAACTATGGCTACACCTTC.

This sequence joins TRBV6-4 and TRBJ2-5, with 12 positions matching TRBD2. The V gene's germline CDR1 is MRHNA and CDR2 SNTAGT. V shed 3 bases, J shed 12 bases, and the junction held 8 bases outside the gene matches. The CDR3 totals 14 residues. The CDR3 sequence is CASSEDRLAGAKYF. CDR3 nucleotide sequence: TGTGCCAGCAGTGAAGATCGACTAGCGGGGGCAAAGTACTTC.

The V gene is TRBV18, the J gene TRBJ1-1, with D tentatively TRBD1 (6 bases). Trimming pared 2 bases from V and 7 bases from J, leaving 14 bases between. Germline lookup yields CDR1 KGHSH and CDR2 LQKENI. The CDR3 extends over 14 amino acids. The DNA of the CDR3 is TGTGCCAGCTCACCAGGTTGGGGGGCCAGTGAAGCTTTCTTT. It codes for CASSPGWGASEAFF.

This chain connects TRBV25-1 to TRBJ1-5, with D maybe TRBD1 (6 bases). CDR3 size: 13 residues. V gave up 3 bases and J gave up 7 bases, with 10 bases separating them. Germline V gene lookup returns CDR1 MGHDK and CDR2 SYGVNS. CDR3 protein: CASSDRGGQPQHF. Here the CDR3 DNA reads TGTGCCAGCAGTGACAGGGGCGGGCAGCCCCAGCATTTT.

The chain employs TRBV18 and TRBJ2-3; TRBD2 matches 10 bases. This CDR3 contains 17 residues. Germline V gene data show CDR1 as KGHSH and CDR2 as LQKENI. The ends lost 3 bases at V and 0 bases at J; junction bases unmatched: 6. The CDR3 DNA follows: TGTGCCAGCTCACCCGGACTAGCGGATACTAGCACAGATACGCAGTATTTT. Encoded protein: CASSPGLADTSTDTQYF.

The V call is TRBV19, the J call TRBJ1-2; D gene ambiguous. CDR1 LNHDA and CDR2 SQIVND come from the germline V gene (reference sequence). V was pared by 6 bases and J by 4 bases, with 12 bases between. There are 13 residues in the CDR3. CDR3 sequence: CASRPSNFYGYTF. In DNA, the CDR3 is TGTGCCAGTAGGCCTTCGAACTTCTATGGCTACACCTTC.

The chain uses TRBV29-1 and TRBJ1-1; no clear D. The germline gives CDR1 SQVTM, CDR2 ANQGSEA. This CDR3 has 14 residues. V shed 0 bases and J shed 4 bases, with 12 bases lying between them. The CDR3 DNA reads as TGCAGCGTTGAAGATTCCCCGGTCGGCACTGAAGCTTTCTTT. This encodes CSVEDSPVGTEAFF. The whole variable domain, remainder taken from reference TRBV29-1 and TRBJ1-1, is SAVISQKPSRDICQRGTSLTIQCQVDSQVTMMFWYRQQPGQSLTLIATANQGSEATYESGFVIDKFPISRPNLTFSTLTVSNMSPEDSSIYLCSVEDSPVGTEAFFGQGTRLTVV.

CDR3 loop: CASSVGDVSYEQYF. The CDR3 DNA sequence: TGTGCCAGCAGCGTGGGCGACGTCTCCTACGAGCAGTACTTC. This chain connects TRBV9 to TRBJ2-7; no clear D. With 2 bases removed from V and 0 bases from J, the gap between germline ends came to 9 bases. Germline V gives CDR1 SGDLS, CDR2 YYNGEE. The CDR3 is 14 residues long.

The gene calls are TRBV13 and TRBJ2-7; D is unresolved. The CDR3 extends over 15 amino acids. Germline CDR1 reads PRHDT; CDR2 reads FYEKMQ (reference sequence). Trimming pared 2 bases from V and 2 bases from J, leaving 13 bases between. CDR3 protein: CASSLYTAATYEQYF. CDR3 DNA: TGTGCCAGCAGCTTATATACGGCGGCCACCTACGAGCAGTACTTC.

The chain couples TRBV7-9 to TRBJ2-7, with 9 bases matching TRBD2. This CDR3 spans 12 amino acids. With V trimmed by 6 bases and J by 9 bases, 6 bases remained unmatched. Germline-derived CDR1 and CDR2 are SEHNR and FQNEAQ (reference sequence). The CDR3 loop reads CASSPAGGLQYF. In nucleotides, the CDR3 is TGTGCCAGCAGTCCAGCGGGGGGCTTGCAGTACTTC. The full variable domain, in which reference TRBV7-9 and TRBJ2-7 provide the parts outside the CDR3, is DTGVSQNPRHKITKRGQNVTFRCDPISEHNRLYWYRQTLGQGPEFLTYFQNEAQLEKSRLLSDRFSAERPKGSFSTLEIQRTEQGDSAMYLCASSPAGGLQYFGPGTRLTVT.

The rearrangement links TRBV11-2 to TRBJ1-3; tentative D call: TRBD1 (5 bases). Trimming cost V 7 bases and J 3 bases, with 16 bases left between them. The germline V gene has CDR1 SGHAT and CDR2 FQNNGV. The CDR3 runs to 15 residues. CDR3 bases: TGTGCCAGCACCCCGCAGTCGACAGTTGGAAACACCATATATTTT. It encodes CASTPQSTVGNTIYF.

The chain links TRBV2 to TRBJ2-3, with D maybe TRBD2 (6 bases). V was trimmed by 1 base and J by 6 bases, leaving 8 bases between them. The length of the CDR3 is 13 residues. The germline V gene has CDR1 SNHLY and CDR2 FYNNEI. The CDR3 DNA sequence: TGTGCCAGCAGTGAAGGAGGAGGGGATACGCAGTATTTT. It encodes CASSEGGGDTQYF.

This chain connects TRBV7-6 to TRBJ2-7; possibly TRBD2 for D (6 bases). Trimming took 1 base from V and 1 from J, leaving 17 bases between them. There are 17 residues in the CDR3. CDR1 is SGHVS, CDR2 FNYEAQ, per germline. CDR3 DNA sequence: TGTGCCAGCAGCTTAGTGGGCGGCGGGGCGGGTTCCTACGAGCAGTACTTC. Its translation is CASSLVGGGAGSYEQYF. Using reference TRBV7-6 and TRBJ2-7 for the parts outside the CDR3, the full variable domain is GAGVSQSPRYKVTKRGQDVALRCDPISGHVSLYWYRQALGQGPEFLTYFNYEAQQDKSGLPNDRFSAERPEGSISTLTIQRTEQRDSAMYRCASSLVGGGAGSYEQYFGPGTRLTVT.

This clone appeared a single time. This chain uses TRBV28 with TRBJ1-6, with 8 positions matching TRBD1. Germline V lookup: CDR1 MDHEN, CDR2 SYDVKM. The CDR3 is 14 amino acids. The trim removed 3 bases at V and 9 bases at J, leaving 4 bases unmatched. The CDR3 sequence is CASSFTGGSSPLHF. CDR3 sequence (DNA): TGTGCCAGCAGTTTCACAGGGGGTTCTTCACCCCTCCACTTT.

The J gene is TRBJ2-1, the V gene TRBV10-3; D not resolved. Trimming removed 3 bases from V and 6 bases from J, with 9 bases in between. Germline CDR1 ENHRY, CDR2 SYGVKD. This CDR3 is built from 13 residues. The CDR3 is CAISDLVGNEQFF. In DNA form, the CDR3 reads TGTGCCATCAGTGATCTGGTGGGCAATGAGCAGTTCTTC.

The gene calls are TRBV24-1 and TRBJ2-2; 9 bases line up with TRBD2. J was trimmed by 2 bases and V by 0 bases; bases with no gene match: 3. The CDR3 has 17 residues. Germline loops: CDR1 KGHDR, CDR2 SFDVKD. Written as DNA, the CDR3 is TGTGCCACCAGTGATTTGCTCGGGACTAGCAACACCGGGGAGCTGTTTTTT. Its protein is CATSDLLGTSNTGELFF.

This sequence joins TRBV27 and TRBJ1-5; 10 positions agree with TRBD1. CDR3 length: 13 amino acids. CDR1 is MNHEY and CDR2 is SMNVEV in the germline V gene (reference sequence). V was clipped by 4 bases and J by 6 bases; unmatched bases: 0. This CDR3 is CASSWTGGQPQHF. The CDR3 DNA follows: TGTGCCAGCAGTTGGACAGGGGGTCAGCCCCAGCATTTT.

The genes are TRBV19 and TRBJ2-7, with 13 bases that match TRBD2. Per germline, CDR1 LNHDA and CDR2 SQIVND (reference sequence). This CDR3 is built from 16 residues. The ends lost 3 bases at V and 4 bases at J; junction bases unmatched: 6. In DNA form, the CDR3 reads TGTGCCAGTAGTATGATGTGGGGACTAGCGGGGTACGAGCAGTACTTC. This gives the protein CASSMMWGLAGYEQYF.

The rearrangement joins TRBV11-2 to TRBJ1-3; D is possibly TRBD1 (5 bases). V lost 7 bases, J lost 1 base, and 11 bases lay in between. Germline V gene sequence: CDR1 SGHAT, CDR2 FQNNGV. The CDR3 runs 14 residues. The CDR3 loop reads CASTGHPSGNTIYF. DNA for the CDR3: TGTGCCAGCACCGGACATCCTTCTGGAAACACCATATATTTT.

This chain connects TRBV5-1 to TRBJ2-3; a weak D match, TRBD2 (6 bases). The CDR3 sequence is 13 residues long. Germline V gene data show CDR1 as SGHRS and CDR2 as YFSETQ. Trimming removed 6 bases at V and 2 bases at J, with 10 bases between. The CDR3 region has the DNA TGCGCCAGCAATGGGGGACTCACAGATACGCAGTATTTT. Residues: CASNGGLTDTQYF.

The rearrangement uses TRBV5-5 and TRBJ2-1, with 11 positions matching TRBD2. Germline CDR1 is SGHKS and CDR2 is YYEKEE (reference sequence). The J segment lost 4 bases and the V segment lost 5 bases, leaving 8 bases of the junction unmatched. CDR3 size: 16 residues. This CDR3 is CASSPPGLAEYNEQFF. The CDR3 coding sequence is TGTGCCAGCAGTCCTCCGGGACTAGCGGAATACAATGAGCAGTTCTTC.

A word on this clone: Distinct nucleotide sequences in the sample also encode this CDR3. The chain uses TRBV2 and TRBJ2-7; D uncertain. This CDR3 has 12 amino acids. V was cut by 1 base and J by 2 bases, with 3 bases left in between. Germline CDR1 and CDR2: SNHLY and FYNNEI. This chain's CDR3 is CASSEGPYEQYF. The DNA for the CDR3 is TGTGCCAGCAGTGAAGGCCCCTACGAGCAGTACTTC. Full variable domain (outside the CDR3, taken from reference TRBV2 and TRBJ2-7): EPEVTQTPSHQVTQMGQEVILRCVPISNHLYFYWYRQILGQKVEFLVSFYNNEISEKSEIFDDQFSVERPDGSNFTLKIRSTKLEDSAMYFCASSEGPYEQYFGPGTRLTVT.

The chain joins TRBV7-9 to TRBJ1-5; D unclear. V shed 1 base and J shed 0 bases, with 13 bases lying between them. The CDR3 has 17 residues. Germline V gene data show CDR1 as SEHNR and CDR2 as FQNEAQ (reference sequence). The CDR3 sequence: CASSLVVLGNSNQPQHF. The CDR3, as DNA: TGTGCCAGCAGCTTAGTTGTTCTGGGTAATAGCAATCAGCCCCAGCATTTT.

A single count supports this clone. This chain connects TRBV18 to TRBJ2-1, with 7 bases lining up with TRBD1. After removal of 2 bases from V and 6 bases from J, the junction contained 7 bases not matched to a gene. CDR3 length equals 15 residues. Germline V lookup: CDR1 KGHSH, CDR2 LQKENI. CDR3 sequence (DNA): TGTGCCAGCTCACCAAAGGGGGCTAATTTCAATGAGCAGTTCTTC. Encoded protein: CASSPKGANFNEQFF.